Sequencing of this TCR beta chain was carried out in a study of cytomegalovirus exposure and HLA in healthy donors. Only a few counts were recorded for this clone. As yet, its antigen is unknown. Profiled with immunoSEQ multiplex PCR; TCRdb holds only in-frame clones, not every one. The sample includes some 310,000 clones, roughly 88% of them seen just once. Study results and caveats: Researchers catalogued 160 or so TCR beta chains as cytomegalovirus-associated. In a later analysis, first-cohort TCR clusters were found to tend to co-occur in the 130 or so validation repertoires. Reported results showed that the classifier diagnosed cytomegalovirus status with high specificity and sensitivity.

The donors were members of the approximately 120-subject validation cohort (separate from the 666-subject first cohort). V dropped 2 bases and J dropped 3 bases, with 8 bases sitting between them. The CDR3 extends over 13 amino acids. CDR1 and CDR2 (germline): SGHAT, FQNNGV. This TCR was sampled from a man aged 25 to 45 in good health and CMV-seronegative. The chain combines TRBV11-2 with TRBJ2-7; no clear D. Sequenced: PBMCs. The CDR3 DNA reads TGTGCCAGCAGCTTAACACCCAACTACGAGCAGTACTTC. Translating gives CASSLTPNYEQYF.